This TCR beta chain emerged from a study of T-cell reconstitution after alpha-beta-depleted transplantation in children. Study-level results: Where alpha-beta T cells came from about two months after transplant was reportedly several hundred expanded graft clones. After one year, T-cell counts and TCRbeta diversity mostly came from new T cells. Surviving thymic progenitors and recipient T cells were the source of high TCRbeta diversity at day 60 in some patients.

Only a few counts were recorded for this clonotype. Its specificity is unknown. Germline lookup yields CDR1 MGHRA and CDR2 YSYEKL. The CDR3 runs to 14 residues. After removal of 2 bases from V and 12 bases from J, the junction contained 10 bases not matched to a gene. Using unique molecular identifiers, the investigators prepared the TCRbeta library. One entry per CDR3 protein, called by TCRdb with MiXCR from the PCR reads. The sample has approximately 630,000 distinct CDR3 sequences, about an eighth seen once. This TCR derives from a girl aged 2 to 9 with congenital amegakaryocytic thrombocytopenia, due to receive a stem cell transplant. The sample in question was PBMCs, obtained before TCRalphabeta/CD19-depleted stem cell transplant. The chain uses TRBV4-1 and TRBJ2-1; 7 bases are a match to TRBD2. CDR3 amino acids: CASSQLAGDKGQFF. DNA for the CDR3: TGCGCCAGCAGCCAATTGGCGGGGGATAAAGGGCAGTTCTTC.